Given below is one TCR beta chain in context. Libraries were prepared by immunoSEQ multiplex PCR; TCRdb keeps only in-frame clonotypes and omits some of them. The repertoire holds 120,000 or so clones, with around 85% as singletons. The data belong to a study of blood T cell repertoires in COVID-19. Germline values: CDR1 MDHEN, CDR2 SYDVKM. The V segment lost 7 bases and the J segment 1 base; nucleotides outside the gene matches: 13. The CDR3 has 17 amino acids. The sequence was obtained from a man between 70 and 80 years old who had recovered from COVID-19. The chain uses TRBV28 and TRBJ1-1; TRBD1 aligns across 9 bases. The material sequenced was peripheral blood. CDR3 amino acids: CASIDLPGQGRNTEAFF. The CDR3, as DNA: TGTGCCAGCATAGACCTCCCGGGACAGGGTAGGAACACTGAAGCTTTCTTT. The variable domain in full, completed from reference TRBV28 and TRBJ1-1, reads DVKVTQSSRYLVKRTGEKVFLECVQDMDHENMFWYRQDPGLGLRLIYFSYDVKMKEKGDIPEGYSVSREKKERFSLILESASTNQTSMYLCASIDLPGQGRNTEAFFGQGTRLTVV.